The 10 T cell receptor beta chains in this list originate from one sample, sequenced in a study of cytomegalovirus exposure and HLA in healthy donors. Researchers ran the PCR with 60 Vbeta and 13 Jbeta primers. Profiled with immunoSEQ multiplex PCR; TCRdb holds only in-frame clones, not every one. The sample consists of over 150,000 clones, roughly 73% of them appearing once. The sequenced sample consisted of PBMCs. These receptors all come from a male donor in good health and CMV-seronegative.

The chain joins TRBV5-4 to TRBJ2-3; TRBD2 might be the D (6 bases). The CDR3 is 16 amino acids. Trimming took off 3 bases at V and 3 bases at J, with 17 bases between the two ends. Germline V lookup: CDR1 SGHNT, CDR2 YYREEE (reference sequence). In DNA, the CDR3 is TGTGCCAGCAGCTGGGCTAGCGCCCGACGTACAGATACGCAGTATTTT. This sequence encodes CASSWASARRTDTQYF. Full variable domain (rest looked up from reference TRBV5-4 and TRBJ2-3): ETGVTQSPTHLIKTRGQQVTLRCSSQSGHNTVSWYQQALGQGPQFIFQYYREEENGRGNFPPRFSGLQFPNYSSELNVNALELDDSALYLCASSWASARRTDTQYFGPGTRLTVL.

V is TRBV11-3 and J is TRBJ2-1; 7 positions agree with TRBD2. In germline, CDR1 is SGHNT, CDR2 YENEEA. V dropped 6 bases and J dropped 5; count of bases not matched to a gene: 4. This CDR3 comprises 13 residues. CDR3 nucleotide sequence: TGTGCCAGCAGTTCCGGGAGGCACAATGAGCAGTTCTTC. Translation: CASSSGRHNEQFF.

V usage is TRBV5-1 and J usage is TRBJ1-6; D remains unclear. The CDR3 totals 15 residues. Trimming took off 2 bases at V and 4 bases at J, with 10 bases between the two ends. CDR1 and CDR2 from the germline V gene are SGHRS and YFSETQ. Here the CDR3 reads CASSLVTGYNSPLHF. The DNA of the CDR3 is TGCGCCAGCAGCTTAGTTACGGGATATAATTCACCCCTCCACTTT.

V is TRBV9 and J is TRBJ1-1; tentatively, D is TRBD1 (6 bases). Trimming stripped 1 base from V and 3 bases from J, with 10 bases between. CDR3 size: 14 residues. CDR1 is SGDLS and CDR2 is YYNGEE in the germline V gene. This chain's CDR3 is CASSVRYRDTEAFF. DNA for the CDR3: TGTGCCAGCAGCGTAAGGTACAGGGACACTGAAGCTTTCTTT.

The CDR3 reads CATSRGSGISMNTEAFF. CDR3 nucleotides: TGTGCCACCAGCAGAGGCAGCGGGATTAGCATGAACACTGAAGCTTTCTTT. J is TRBJ1-1 and V is TRBV15; D uncertain. The V and J ends lost 1 base and 0 bases respectively, with 15 bases between them. CDR1 LNHNV and CDR2 YYDKDF come from the germline V gene (reference sequence). This CDR3 has 17 amino acids.

This clone was seen a few times. This chain connects TRBV15 to TRBJ1-5; 12 nucleotides align to TRBD1. CDR3 length: 15 amino acids. V shed 3 bases, J shed 8 bases, and the junction held 5 bases outside the gene matches. Germline CDR1 reads LNHNV; CDR2 reads YYDKDF (reference sequence). The CDR3 coding sequence is TGTGCCACCAGCAGGGGACAGGGGGCATTGGAGCCCCAGCATTTT. The encoded protein is CATSRGQGALEPQHF.

On this clone: Sequence at one end of the junction differs from germline and may be a read error. The chain carries TRBV30 and TRBJ2-7, with 8 bases identical to TRBD2. Germline values: CDR1 GTSNPN, CDR2 SVGIG (reference sequence). The CDR3 is 18 residues long. CDR3 sequence reads: CAWSIPSGLATSSYEQHF. CDR3 nucleotide sequence: TGTGCCTGGAGTATCCCCTCCGGACTAGCTACTAGCTCCTACGAGCAGCACTTC.

There are a few counts of this clone. This chain uses TRBV27 with TRBJ1-5; perhaps TRBD1 as D (6 bases). Trimming took off 5 bases at V and 7 bases at J, with 21 bases between the two ends. The germline CDR1 and CDR2 sequences are MNHEY and SMNVEV (reference sequence). This CDR3 is built from 16 residues. The CDR3 reads CASSQQPDSGGQPQHF. The CDR3 coding sequence is TGTGCCAGCAGTCAACAACCCGACTCGGGGGGCCAGCCCCAGCATTTT.

This clone was counted a few times. The genes are TRBV6-6 and TRBJ1-5; 9 nucleotides align to TRBD1. Trimming cost V 2 bases and J 7 bases; bases outside gene matches: 9. From germline, CDR1 is MNHNY and CDR2 SVGAGI (reference sequence). The length of the CDR3 is 16 residues. This chain's CDR3 is CASSYAGTGTGQPQHF. CDR3 DNA sequence: TGTGCCAGCAGTTACGCGGGGACAGGGACAGGCCAGCCCCAGCATTTT.

This chain connects TRBV7-2 to TRBJ2-5; D uncertain. The V end was cut by 2 bases, the J end by 4 bases, with 5 bases between. This CDR3 region has 12 residues. Germline CDR1 and CDR2: SGHTA and FQGNSA. CDR3 bases: TGTGCCAGCAGCTTACAGCGAGAGACCCAGTACTTC. Its translation is CASSLQRETQYF. The full variable domain, with the rest looked up from reference TRBV7-2 and TRBJ2-5, is GAGVSQSPSNKVTEKGKDVELRCDPISGHTALYWYRQSLGQGLEFLIYFQGNSAPDKSGLPSDRFSAERTGGSVSTLTIQRTQQEDSAVYLCASSLQRETQYFGPGTRLLVL.